Listed here are 25 T cell receptor beta chains from one sample, sequenced in a study of graft-versus-host responses after intestinal transplantation. Which antigens these TCRs recognize remains unknown. Libraries were prepared by immunoSEQ multiplex PCR; TCRdb keeps only in-frame clonotypes and omits some of them. Altogether just over 70,000 clones are present, roughly 84% being singletons, with the ten largest covering nearly 0.4%. The starting material was unstimulated CD4+ T cells sorted from spleen or lymph node cells, obtained before transplant. The receptors stem from a human donor who was the organ donor for an intestinal transplant.

The chain carries TRBV14 and TRBJ2-3; 12 positions match TRBD2. The CDR3 consists of 16 residues. CDR1 is SGHDN, CDR2 FVKESK, per germline. J lost 9 bases, V lost 1 base, and 8 bases had no gene match. The CDR3 nucleotides read TGTGCCAGCAGCCAAGGACTAGCGGGGGCCCAAGGGACGCAGTATTTT. It is translated as CASSQGLAGAQGTQYF.

V is TRBV5-4 and J is TRBJ1-1; D possibly corresponds to TRBD1 (6 bases). V dropped 4 bases and J dropped 0 bases, with 13 bases sitting between them. Per the germline V gene, CDR1 is SGHNT and CDR2 is YYREEE (reference sequence). The CDR3 totals 15 residues. The CDR3 DNA sequence: TGTGCCAGCAGCCCCGGTGGGACAATGAACACTGAAGCTTTCTTT. This sequence encodes CASSPGGTMNTEAFF.

The rearrangement uses TRBV6-1 and TRBJ1-6; TRBD1 is a possible D gene (6 bases). V was cut by 4 bases and J by 8 bases, with 9 bases left in between. The V gene's germline CDR1 is MNHNS and CDR2 SASEGT. CDR3 length: 13 amino acids. Written as DNA, the CDR3 is TGTGCCAGCAGTGTATACAGGGATTCACCCCTCCACTTT. Translating it yields CASSVYRDSPLHF.

This chain links TRBV2 with TRBJ2-7; 11 bases are a match to TRBD2. Germline V gene sequence: CDR1 SNHLY, CDR2 FYNNEI. With V trimmed by 6 bases and J by 2 bases, 3 bases remained unmatched. The CDR3 has 14 amino acids. The CDR3 nucleotides are TGTGCCAGCAGGGTTAGCGGGGGGGCCTACGAGCAGTACGTC. Translating it yields CASRVSGGAYEQYV.

The gene calls are TRBV28 and TRBJ1-5; D is possibly TRBD1 (6 bases). Germline V CDR1 and CDR2: MDHEN, SYDVKM. The length of the CDR3 is 14 residues. The V end lost 6 bases, the J end lost 4 bases, and 13 bases lay between the germline ends. As DNA, the CDR3 is TGTGCCAGCAGGACCGGACAGTTTAATCAGCCCCAGCATTTT. Its protein product is CASRTGQFNQPQHF.

The count of this clone is one. The CDR3 bases are TGTGCCAGCAGCTTATATCTCCCGGGGGGGTATAGTAATAATGAGCAGTTCTTC. Residues: CASSLYLPGGYSNNEQFF. The gene calls are TRBV7-3 and TRBJ2-1; 8 nucleotides line up with TRBD2. CDR1 is SGHTA, CDR2 FQGTGA, per germline. V lost 2 bases, J lost 7 bases, and 16 bases stayed unmatched. This CDR3 is built from 18 residues.

This clone was found once. V gene TRBV2 combines with J gene TRBJ1-2; 8 bases align to TRBD1. This CDR3 is built from 14 residues. J gave up 4 bases and V 2 bases, and 3 bases lay outside the gene matches. Germline assignment: CDR1 SNHLY and CDR2 FYNNEI. The CDR3 sequence: CASSELGTGYGYTF. Here the CDR3 DNA reads TGTGCCAGCAGTGAACTCGGGACAGGCTATGGCTACACCTTC.

The chain has TRBV5-1 and TRBJ2-2, with 10 nucleotides matching TRBD2. CDR3 length: 15 amino acids. The germline CDR1 and CDR2 sequences are SGHRS and YFSETQ. Trimming removed 2 bases from V and 4 bases from J; junction bases left unmatched: 2. DNA of the CDR3: TGCGCCAGCAGCTTCATAGCGGGGGGCACCGGGGAGCTGTTTTTT. It encodes CASSFIAGGTGELFF.

CDR3: CASTQTLAGGKETQYF. The CDR3 DNA reads as TGTGCCAGCACCCAGACACTAGCGGGGGGCAAAGAGACCCAGTACTTC. This rearrangement joins TRBV5-4 to TRBJ2-5; 12 nucleotides align to TRBD2. The germline gives CDR1 SGHNT, CDR2 YYREEE (reference sequence). J lost 3 bases, V lost 6 bases, and 9 bases had no gene match. This CDR3 has 16 amino acids.

As regards this clone: A read error may produce the germline difference seen at one junction end. The V gene is TRBV7-7, the J gene TRBJ2-2; D may be TRBD1 (5 bases). CDR3 length equals 15 residues. From germline, CDR1 is SSHAT and CDR2 FNYEAQ (reference sequence). CDR3 nucleotide sequence: TGTGCTAGCAGCTTAGACAGATCGAACACCGGGGAGCTGTTTTTT. Its translation: CASSLDRSNTGELFF.

A word on this clone: Other DNA sequences in this sample translate to the same CDR3. J is TRBJ2-3 and V is TRBV6-4; a possible D gene is TRBD2 (5 bases). This CDR3 is 12 amino acids long. The germline V and J ends were trimmed by 6 bases and 5 bases, with 9 bases remaining between them. Germline V gene data show CDR1 as MRHNA and CDR2 as SNTAGT. The CDR3 here is CASSPEGDTQYF. The DNA of the CDR3 is TGTGCCAGCAGCCCAGAGGGAGATACGCAGTATTTT.

This chain connects TRBV2 to TRBJ1-6; TRBD1 aligns across 10 bases. The germline V gene encodes CDR1 SNHLY and CDR2 FYNNEI. The CDR3 consists of 14 residues. The V gene end was trimmed by 6 bases and the J gene end by 9 bases; junction bases not matched to a gene: 5. CDR3 protein: CASRSTGGGSPLHF. For the CDR3, the DNA is TGTGCCAGCAGATCGACAGGGGGCGGTTCACCCCTCCACTTT.

The rearrangement links TRBV30 to TRBJ1-2; 10 positions match TRBD1. Germline CDR1 and CDR2: GTSNPN and SVGIG (reference sequence). The ends lost 0 bases at V and 8 bases at J; junction bases unmatched: 9. The CDR3 is 15 amino acids. The CDR3 loop reads CAWSVHGTGATGYTF. As DNA, the CDR3 is TGTGCCTGGAGTGTACACGGGACAGGGGCGACGGGCTACACCTTC.

V is TRBV5-1 and J is TRBJ2-3; tentatively, D is TRBD1 (7 bases). The germline V gene encodes CDR1 SGHRS and CDR2 YFSETQ. The V end lost 1 base, the J end lost 4 bases, and 13 bases lay between the germline ends. There are 15 residues in the CDR3. CDR3: CASSLSTGEADTQYF. The CDR3, as DNA: TGCGCCAGCAGCTTGTCCACAGGGGAGGCAGATACGCAGTATTTT.

The chain couples TRBV11-2 to TRBJ2-1; TRBD2 aligns across 12 bases. The CDR3 consists of 15 residues. V trimming: 5 bases; J trimming: 7 bases; junction bases outside the gene matches: 6. The germline gives CDR1 SGHAT, CDR2 FQNNGV. The CDR3 nucleotides read TGTGCCAGCAGCCCACTAGCGGGGGGCTCGAATGAGCAGTTCTTC. Its protein is CASSPLAGGSNEQFF. The full variable domain, its missing parts supplied by reference TRBV11-2 and TRBJ2-1, is EAGVAQSPRYKIIEKRQSVAFWCNPISGHATLYWYQQILGQGPKLLIQFQNNGVVDDSQLPKDRFSAERLKGVDSTLKIQPAKLEDSAVYLCASSPLAGGSNEQFFGPGTRLTVL.

J is TRBJ2-3 and V is TRBV2; the D gene is possibly TRBD2 (6 bases). CDR3 size: 16 residues. Between the trimmed V and J ends, which lost 5 bases and 1 base, there was a span of 16 bases. Germline V gene lookup returns CDR1 SNHLY and CDR2 FYNNEI. The CDR3 is CASSSAAKRGTDTQYF. The CDR3 DNA follows: TGTGCCAGCAGTTCAGCGGCAAAGCGGGGCACAGATACGCAGTATTTT.

The chain employs TRBV4-2 and TRBJ2-1; 7 nucleotides align to TRBD2. CDR1 LGHNA and CDR2 YNFKEQ come from the germline V gene. V shed 6 bases and J 4 bases; nucleotides not matched to a gene: 9. The CDR3 runs to 15 residues. DNA of the CDR3: TGTGCCAGCAGTGACGGACTAGAGGCTTACAATGAGCAGTTCTTC. It encodes CASSDGLEAYNEQFF.

In its sample, this clone was seen once. The V gene is TRBV14, the J gene TRBJ1-2; TRBD1 is a possible D gene (5 bases). The CDR3 has 14 residues. The V and J ends lost 1 base and 3 bases respectively, with 9 bases between them. Germline loops: CDR1 SGHDN, CDR2 FVKESK. The CDR3 DNA reads as TGTGCCAGCAGCCAAGCGGGGGGGTACTATGGCTACACCTTC. The encoded protein is CASSQAGGYYGYTF.

The chain joins TRBV27 to TRBJ1-2; D possibly corresponds to TRBD1 (5 bases). The CDR3 has 14 residues. V was pared by 3 bases and J by 3 bases, with 11 bases between. Germline loops: CDR1 MNHEY, CDR2 SMNVEV (reference sequence). CDR3 loop: CASSFGRGDYGYTF. CDR3 sequence (DNA): TGTGCCAGCAGTTTCGGTAGGGGCGACTATGGCTACACCTTC.

This clone has a handful of counts. CDR3 sequence: CASSYRPRVTDSPLHF. DNA for the CDR3: TGTGCCAGCAGCTACCGCCCTCGGGTGACTGATTCACCCCTCCACTTT. The chain links TRBV13 to TRBJ1-6; D uncertain. The germline V gene has CDR1 PRHDT and CDR2 FYEKMQ (reference sequence). This CDR3 is built from 16 residues. V was cut by 4 bases and J by 8 bases, with 18 bases left in between.

This rearrangement joins TRBV5-1 to TRBJ2-2; 9 positions agree with TRBD1. CDR3 length: 17 residues. The V and J ends lost 6 bases and 1 base, in that order; junction bases with no gene match: 10. The V gene's germline CDR1 is SGHRS and CDR2 YFSETQ. In DNA form, the CDR3 reads TGCGCCAGCATTTGGGGACAGGGTGTCGTGAACACCGGGGAGCTGTTTTTT. It specifies CASIWGQGVVNTGELFF. Together with reference TRBV5-1 and TRBJ2-2, the CDR3 gives the full variable domain: KAGVTQTPRYLIKTRGQQVTLSCSPISGHRSVSWYQQTPGQGLQFLFEYFSETQRNKGNFPGRFSGRQFSNSRSEMNVSTLELGDSALYLCASIWGQGVVNTGELFFGEGSRLTVL.

J is TRBJ2-1 and V is TRBV5-1; tentatively, D is TRBD2 (6 bases). The CDR3 is made up of 15 amino acids. Deletions cut 2 bases from V and 0 bases from J, with 9 bases between. Germline V gives CDR1 SGHRS, CDR2 YFSETQ. CDR3 loop: CASSFGGASYNEQFF. The CDR3, as DNA: TGCGCCAGCAGCTTTGGCGGGGCCTCCTACAATGAGCAGTTCTTC.

With respect to this clone: One end of the junction does not line up with germline, which may come from a read error. The chain couples TRBV7-7 to TRBJ1-4; D uncertain. CDR1 and CDR2 from the germline V gene are SSHAT and FNYEAQ (reference sequence). There are 18 residues in the CDR3. In nucleotides, the CDR3 is TGTGCTAGCAGCTTAGACGGGAGTGATAGGGCGACACGTGAAAAACTGTTTTTT. As protein: CASSLDGSDRATREKLFF.

The V and J genes are TRBV9 and TRBJ1-6, with TRBD1 matching 7 bases. Germline loops: CDR1 SGDLS, CDR2 YYNGEE. The V gene end was trimmed by 5 bases and the J gene end by 9 bases; junction bases not matched to a gene: 5. The CDR3 runs to 13 residues. Here the CDR3 reads CASSRGGLSPLHF. CDR3 nucleotide sequence: TGTGCCAGCAGTCGAGGGGGCCTTTCACCCCTCCACTTT.

This chain uses TRBV9 with TRBJ1-6; no definite D call. The germline V gene encodes CDR1 SGDLS and CDR2 YYNGEE. The CDR3 extends over 14 amino acids. The V gene lost 3 bases and the J gene lost 7 bases, with 11 bases spanning the gap. The CDR3 sequence is CASSDDMYNSPLHF. For the CDR3, the DNA is TGTGCCAGCAGCGACGACATGTACAATTCACCCCTCCACTTT.